These 21 T cell receptor beta chains were all obtained from the same sample, sequenced in a study of human T cells and chemical hapten exposure. Time point given: patch test 1, 2 weeks after DPC sensitization. Treatment here: therapeutic diphenylcyclopropenone sensitization with weekly scalp DPC. TCRdb reprocessed the RACE reads with MiXCR, giving one entry per CDR3 protein. The profile shows 150,000 to 200,000 distinct CDR3 sequences, approximately 15% of them singletons. Here the sequenced sample was whole blood, taken in connection with sensitization to the hapten diphenylcyclopropenone (DPC). The receptors stem from a woman aged 25-40 years with alopecia areata. Some clones in this sample may be carry-over from other donors' samples.

At least ten counts were recorded for this clonotype. The chain combines TRBV5-4 with TRBJ1-1; D is possibly TRBD1 (5 bases). Trimming took off 0 bases at V and 0 bases at J, with 18 bases between the two ends. CDR3 length: 18 residues. Per germline, CDR1 SGHNT and CDR2 YYREEE (reference sequence). CDR3 DNA sequence: TGTGCCAGCAGCTTGGGGCGGAGACAGATGGACCTGAACACTGAAGCTTTCTTT. It is translated as CASSLGRRQMDLNTEAFF.

J is TRBJ1-1 and V is TRBV7-9; D gene unclear. This CDR3 comprises 12 residues. V was clipped by 6 bases and J by 1 base, with 6 bases between them. CDR1 is SEHNR, CDR2 FQNEAQ, per germline (reference sequence). CDR3 loop: CASRLQNTEAFF. DNA for the CDR3: TGTGCCAGCAGGCTACAGAACACTGAAGCTTTCTTT.

This clonotype was observed many times. This rearrangement joins TRBV5-1 to TRBJ2-2; D call uncertain. The V gene's germline CDR1 is SGHRS and CDR2 YFSETQ. V gave up 5 bases and J gave up 2 bases, with 10 bases separating them. The CDR3 is 14 amino acids. The CDR3 here is CASSEGVNTGELFF. The CDR3 nucleotides are TGCGCCAGCAGTGAAGGTGTTAACACCGGGGAGCTGTTTTTT.

The chain uses TRBV11-3 and TRBJ2-1; D remains unclear. The germline gives CDR1 SGHNT, CDR2 YENEEA. The CDR3 contains 13 residues. Trimming shortened V by 3 bases and J by 5 bases, and 8 bases separated the two germline ends. CDR3 DNA sequence: TGTGCCAGCAGCTTTTCGGCAGACAATGAGCAGTTCTTC. Residues: CASSFSADNEQFF.

This sequence joins TRBV2 and TRBJ2-5; D is unclear. The V gene lost 7 bases and the J gene lost 2 bases, with 11 bases spanning the gap. This CDR3 has 13 amino acids. Germline CDR1 reads SNHLY; CDR2 reads FYNNEI. The CDR3 coding sequence is TGTGCCAGCACCCTCTTTGAACAAGAGACCCAGTACTTC. Its protein product is CASTLFEQETQYF.

This chain links TRBV29-1 with TRBJ2-5; 9 nucleotides agree with TRBD1. The CDR3 covers 15 residues. With V trimmed by 3 bases and J by 5 bases, 10 bases remained unmatched. CDR1 and CDR2 from the germline V gene are SQVTM and ANQGSEA. The CDR3 loop reads CSVDVGQGTGETQYF. The CDR3 bases are TGCAGCGTTGATGTGGGACAGGGAACTGGGGAGACCCAGTACTTC.

This clonotype was counted a single time. V gene TRBV11-2 combines with J gene TRBJ2-2, with a weak D call TRBD2 (6 bases). The V end lost 5 bases, the J end lost 0 bases, and 13 bases lay between the germline ends. This CDR3 is 16 amino acids long. Per germline, CDR1 SGHAT and CDR2 FQNNGV. CDR3 bases: TGTGCCAGCAGCCAAGGACTAAGCGCGAACACCGGGGAGCTGTTTTTT. Its protein product is CASSQGLSANTGELFF.

This clonotype was detected a few times. The chain employs TRBV20-1 and TRBJ2-3; D is unresolved. Germline V lookup: CDR1 DFQATT, CDR2 SNEGSKA (reference sequence). V was trimmed by 3 bases and J by 10 bases, leaving 14 bases between them. The length of the CDR3 is 12 residues. In nucleotides, the CDR3 is TGCAGTGCTAGCACAACTTTGGACCCGCAGTATTTT. It translates to CSASTTLDPQYF.

The table lists this clonotype with a few counts. The rearrangement joins TRBV18 to TRBJ1-1; possible D gene TRBD1, 5 bases. This CDR3 has 13 residues. Looked up from germline, CDR1 is KGHSH and CDR2 is LQKENI. V lost 4 bases to trimming and J lost 7 bases, with 13 bases between them. The CDR3 protein is CASSRDQSVEAFF. CDR3 in DNA: TGTGCCAGCTCACGGGACCAGAGTGTTGAAGCTTTCTTT.

The CDR3 DNA reads as TGTGCCAGCACACTTGGCGATGACAGGGATACCTACGAGCAGTACTTC. Translation: CASTLGDDRDTYEQYF. The chain combines TRBV5-5 with TRBJ2-7; 7 positions match TRBD1. The CDR3 runs 16 residues. CDR1 and CDR2 (germline): SGHKS, YYEKEE (reference sequence). V lost 6 bases and J lost 2; bases outside the gene matches: 14.

The chain uses TRBV7-8 and TRBJ1-3; TRBD1 matches at 9 bases. CDR1 and CDR2 (germline): SGHVS, FQNEAQ. This CDR3 spans 15 amino acids. J was trimmed by 4 bases and V by 7 bases; bases with no gene match: 8. In DNA, the CDR3 is TGTGCCAGCACCCTGACAGGGGGGATCGGAAACACCATATATTTT. It encodes CASTLTGGIGNTIYF.

The chain employs TRBV7-8 and TRBJ2-7; D uncertain. The CDR3 extends over 13 amino acids. CDR1 and CDR2 from the germline V gene are SGHVS and FQNEAQ. V lost 3 bases and J 3 bases, leaving 9 bases between the germline ends. In DNA form, the CDR3 reads TGTGCCAGCAGCTTCGCCCCGGGCTACGAGCAGTACTTC. Translating gives CASSFAPGYEQYF.

This rearrangement joins TRBV29-1 to TRBJ1-6; D ambiguous. Germline V CDR1 and CDR2: SQVTM, ANQGSEA. CDR3 length: 13 residues. Deletions cut 4 bases from V and 6 bases from J, with 10 bases between. In DNA form, the CDR3 reads TGCAGCGTTGGGTGGGATCTTAATTCACCCCTCCACTTT. Its protein is CSVGWDLNSPLHF.

The CDR3 DNA sequence: TGTGCCAGCAGTTCGTTCTCTGGGGCCAACGTCCTGACTTTC. It yields the protein CASSSFSGANVLTF. J is TRBJ2-6 and V is TRBV12-3 or TRBV12-4, with D hard to call. With 4 bases removed from V and 0 bases from J, the gap between germline ends came to 4 bases. This CDR3 has 14 residues.

The chain has TRBV28 and TRBJ2-7; no definite D call. The germline CDR1 and CDR2 sequences are MDHEN and SYDVKM. V lost 5 bases and J lost 0, with 8 bases in between. The CDR3 totals 13 residues. CDR3 sequence (DNA): TGTGCCAGCAGTGCTCCCCTCTCCTACGAGCAGTACTTC. Its translation: CASSAPLSYEQYF.

This chain links TRBV4-2 with TRBJ2-1; 10 nucleotides align to TRBD2. Trimming cost V 0 bases and J 8 bases; bases outside gene matches: 10. This CDR3 contains 17 residues. Germline CDR1 and CDR2: LGHNA and YNFKEQ. The CDR3 region is CASSQDGVLAGSDEQFF. Here the CDR3 DNA reads TGTGCCAGCAGCCAAGATGGAGTACTAGCGGGAAGCGATGAGCAGTTCTTC.

V usage is TRBV6-5 and J usage is TRBJ2-2; D remains unclear. Germline V gene lookup returns CDR1 MNHEY and CDR2 SVGAGI. Deletions cut 6 bases from V and 8 bases from J, with 7 bases between. The CDR3 contains 11 residues. The CDR3 coding sequence is TGTGCCAGCAGCTCGAGGGGGGAGCTGTTTTTT. It translates to CASSSRGELFF.

This clonotype was seen more than once but under ten times. The J gene is TRBJ1-2, the V gene TRBV3-1; 8 positions match TRBD1. Germline V gene data show CDR1 as LGHDT and CDR2 as YNNKEL (reference sequence). The CDR3 length is 13 residues. Losses at the gene ends were 5 bases for V and 6 bases for J; bases not matched to a gene: 5. This CDR3 reads CASSLVTGDGYTF. For the CDR3, the DNA is TGTGCCAGCAGCTTAGTGACAGGGGATGGCTACACCTTC.

This clonotype was counted many times. The chain uses TRBV28 and TRBJ1-1; 7 bases align to TRBD1. J lost 13 bases, V lost 5 bases, and 10 bases had no gene match. Germline V gene data show CDR1 as MDHEN and CDR2 as SYDVKM. The CDR3 runs 12 residues. This chain's CDR3 is CASSTGTEVDFF. CDR3 in DNA: TGTGCCAGCAGTACGGGGACAGAAGTTGATTTCTTT. Looking up the rest from reference TRBV28 and TRBJ1-1 gives the full variable domain: DVKVTQSSRYLVKRTGEKVFLECVQDMDHENMFWYRQDPGLGLRLIYFSYDVKMKEKGDIPEGYSVSREKKERFSLILESASTNQTSMYLCASSTGTEVDFFGQGTRLTVV.

This clonotype has a count of ten or more. The chain uses TRBV10-3 and TRBJ2-3; no firm D call. The V gene lost 0 bases and the J gene lost 2 bases, with 9 bases spanning the gap. This CDR3 comprises 15 residues. CDR1 is ENHRY, CDR2 SYGVKD, per germline. The CDR3 loop is CAISESVVLTDTQYF. CDR3 sequence (DNA): TGTGCCATCAGTGAGTCCGTAGTACTCACAGATACGCAGTATTTT.

This clonotype showed up just a few times. In DNA form, the CDR3 reads TGTGCCAGCAGCTTTACAGGGGGCGAGGCCGGGGAGCTGTTTTTT. It yields the protein CASSFTGGEAGELFF. This sequence joins TRBV5-6 and TRBJ2-2; 9 bases are shared with TRBD1. Germline CDR1 reads SGHDT; CDR2 reads YYEEEE. The CDR3 has 15 amino acids. The V segment lost 2 bases and the J segment 6 bases; nucleotides outside the gene matches: 5.